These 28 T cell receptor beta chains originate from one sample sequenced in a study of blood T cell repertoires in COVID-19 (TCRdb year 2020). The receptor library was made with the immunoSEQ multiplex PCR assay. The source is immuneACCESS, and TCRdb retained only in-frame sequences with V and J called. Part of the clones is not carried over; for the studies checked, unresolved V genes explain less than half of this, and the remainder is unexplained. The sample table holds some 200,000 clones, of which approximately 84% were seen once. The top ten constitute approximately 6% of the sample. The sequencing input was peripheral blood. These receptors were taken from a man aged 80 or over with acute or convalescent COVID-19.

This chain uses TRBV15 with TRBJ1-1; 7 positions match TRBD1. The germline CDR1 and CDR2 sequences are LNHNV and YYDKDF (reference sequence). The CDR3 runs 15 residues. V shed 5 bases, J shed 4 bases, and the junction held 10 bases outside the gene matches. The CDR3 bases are TGTGCCACCAGCTCTTACGGGCAGGGGGGCACTGAAGCTTTCTTT. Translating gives CATSSYGQGGTEAFF.

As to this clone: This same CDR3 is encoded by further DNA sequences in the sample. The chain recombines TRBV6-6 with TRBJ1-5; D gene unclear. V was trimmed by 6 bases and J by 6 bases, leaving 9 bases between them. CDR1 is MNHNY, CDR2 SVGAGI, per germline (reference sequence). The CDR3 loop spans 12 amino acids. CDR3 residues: CASSPPGQPQHF. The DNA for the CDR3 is TGTGCCAGCAGCCCCCCCGGTCAGCCCCAGCATTTT.

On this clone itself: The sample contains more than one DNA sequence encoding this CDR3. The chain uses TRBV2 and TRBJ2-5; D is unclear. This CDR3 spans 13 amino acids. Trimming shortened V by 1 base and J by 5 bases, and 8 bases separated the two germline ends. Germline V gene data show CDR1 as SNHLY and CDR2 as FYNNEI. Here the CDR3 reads CASSEVTVETQYF. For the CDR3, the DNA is TGTGCCAGCAGTGAAGTGACTGTGGAGACCCAGTACTTC.

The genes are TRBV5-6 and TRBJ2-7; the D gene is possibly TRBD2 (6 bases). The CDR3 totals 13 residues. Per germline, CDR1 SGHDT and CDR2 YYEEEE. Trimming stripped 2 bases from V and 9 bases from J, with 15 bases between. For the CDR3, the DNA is TGTGCCAGCAGCTTCGGGGTTACCGGGGGGCAGTACGTC. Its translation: CASSFGVTGGQYV.

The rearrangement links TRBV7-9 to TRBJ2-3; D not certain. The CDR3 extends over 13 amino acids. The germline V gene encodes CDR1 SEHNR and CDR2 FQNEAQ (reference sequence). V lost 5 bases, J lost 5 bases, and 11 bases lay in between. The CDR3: CASSPTLGDTQYF. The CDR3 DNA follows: TGTGCCAGCAGCCCGACCCTAGGAGATACGCAGTATTTT. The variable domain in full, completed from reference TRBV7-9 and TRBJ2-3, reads DTGVSQNPRHKITKRGQNVTFRCDPISEHNRLYWYRQTLGQGPEFLTYFQNEAQLEKSRLLSDRFSAERPKGSFSTLEIQRTEQGDSAMYLCASSPTLGDTQYFGPGTRLTVL.

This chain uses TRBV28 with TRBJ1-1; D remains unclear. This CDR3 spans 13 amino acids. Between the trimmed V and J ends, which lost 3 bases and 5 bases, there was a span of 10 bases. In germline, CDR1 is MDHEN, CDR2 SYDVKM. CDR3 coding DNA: TGTGCCAGCAGTTTGGGGAGGAGAACTGAAGCTTTCTTT. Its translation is CASSLGRRTEAFF.

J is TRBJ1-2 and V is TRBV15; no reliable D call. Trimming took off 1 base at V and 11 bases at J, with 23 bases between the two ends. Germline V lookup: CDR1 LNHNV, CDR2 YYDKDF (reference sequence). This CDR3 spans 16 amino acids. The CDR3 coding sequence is TGTGCCACCAGCAGAGGTGCGGGAGGAGGCCATCTGGGGTACACCTTC. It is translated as CATSRGAGGGHLGYTF.

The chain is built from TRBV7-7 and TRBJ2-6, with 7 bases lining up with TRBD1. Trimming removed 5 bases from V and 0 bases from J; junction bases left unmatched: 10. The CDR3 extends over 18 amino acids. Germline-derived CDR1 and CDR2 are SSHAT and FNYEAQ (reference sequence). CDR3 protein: CASSPGTAQSSGANVLTF. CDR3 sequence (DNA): TGTGCCAGCAGCCCCGGGACAGCGCAGAGCTCTGGGGCCAACGTCCTGACTTTC.

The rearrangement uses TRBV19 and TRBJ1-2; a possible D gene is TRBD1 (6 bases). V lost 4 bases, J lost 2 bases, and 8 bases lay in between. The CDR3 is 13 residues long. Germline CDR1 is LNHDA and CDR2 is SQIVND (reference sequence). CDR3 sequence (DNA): TGTGCCAGTAGTACAGGGGAAAACTATGGCTACACCTTC. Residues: CASSTGENYGYTF.

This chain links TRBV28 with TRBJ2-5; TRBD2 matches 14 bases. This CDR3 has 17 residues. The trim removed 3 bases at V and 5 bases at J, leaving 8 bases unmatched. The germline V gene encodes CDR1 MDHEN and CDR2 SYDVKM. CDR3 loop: CASSFSLGTSGSETQYF. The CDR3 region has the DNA TGTGCCAGCAGTTTTTCTCTCGGGACTAGCGGGAGCGAGACCCAGTACTTC.

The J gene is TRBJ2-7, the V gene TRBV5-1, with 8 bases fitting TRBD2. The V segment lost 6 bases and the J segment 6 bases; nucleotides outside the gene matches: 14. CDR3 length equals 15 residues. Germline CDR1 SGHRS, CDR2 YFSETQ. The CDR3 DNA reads TGCGCCAGCACCCCCCAACCGGGACTAGTGCGCGAGCAGTACTTC. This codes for CASTPQPGLVREQYF.

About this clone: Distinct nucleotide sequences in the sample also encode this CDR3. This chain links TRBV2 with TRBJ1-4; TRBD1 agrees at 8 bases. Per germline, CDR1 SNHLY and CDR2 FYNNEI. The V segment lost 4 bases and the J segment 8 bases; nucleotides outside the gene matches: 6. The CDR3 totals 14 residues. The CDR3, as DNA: TGTGCCAGCAGTGTCCAGGGGGCGGGGGAAAAACTGTTTTTT. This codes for CASSVQGAGEKLFF.

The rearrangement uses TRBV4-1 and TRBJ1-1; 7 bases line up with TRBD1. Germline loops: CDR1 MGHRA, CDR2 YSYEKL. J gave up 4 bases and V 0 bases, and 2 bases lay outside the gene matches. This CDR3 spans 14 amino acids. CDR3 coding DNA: TGCGCCAGCAGCCAAGACCAGGGGGGCACTGAAGCTTTCTTT. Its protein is CASSQDQGGTEAFF.

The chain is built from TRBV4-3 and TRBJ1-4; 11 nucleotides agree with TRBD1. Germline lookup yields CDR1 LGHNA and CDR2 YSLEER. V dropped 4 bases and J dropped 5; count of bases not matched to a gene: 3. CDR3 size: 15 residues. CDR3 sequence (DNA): TGCGCCAGCAGCCGGGGACAGGGGGAGAATGAAAAACTGTTTTTT. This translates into CASSRGQGENEKLFF.

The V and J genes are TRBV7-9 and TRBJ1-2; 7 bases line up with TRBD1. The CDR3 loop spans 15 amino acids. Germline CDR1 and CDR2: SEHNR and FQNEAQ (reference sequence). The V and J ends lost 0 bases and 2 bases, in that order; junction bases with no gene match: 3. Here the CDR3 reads CASSLADRANYGYTF. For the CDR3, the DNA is TGTGCCAGCAGCTTAGCTGACAGGGCAAACTATGGCTACACCTTC.

CDR3 sequence (DNA): TGTGCCAGCAGTGACACGGACAGGGGGCGCCCTGTGCCCATTAACTATGGCTACACCTTC. Translation: CASSDTDRGRPVPINYGYTF. The chain recombines TRBV6-4 with TRBJ1-2; 11 bases line up with TRBD1. Germline CDR1 and CDR2: MRHNA and SNTAGT. V gave up 2 bases and J gave up 1 base; unmatched junction bases: 15. The CDR3 totals 20 residues.

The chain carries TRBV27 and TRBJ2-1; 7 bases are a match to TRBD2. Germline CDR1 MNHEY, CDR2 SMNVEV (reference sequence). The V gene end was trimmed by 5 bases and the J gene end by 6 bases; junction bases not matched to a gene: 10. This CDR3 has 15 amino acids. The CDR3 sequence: CASSRGGAGPNEQFF. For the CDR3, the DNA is TGTGCCAGCAGTCGGGGAGGAGCGGGACCCAATGAGCAGTTCTTC.

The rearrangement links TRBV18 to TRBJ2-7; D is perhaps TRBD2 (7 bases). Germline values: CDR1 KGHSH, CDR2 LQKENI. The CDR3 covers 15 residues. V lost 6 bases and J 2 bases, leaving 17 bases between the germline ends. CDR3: CASSGPGRGTYEQYF. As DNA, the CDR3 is TGTGCCAGCTCGGGGCCAGGGAGGGGGACCTACGAGCAGTACTTC.

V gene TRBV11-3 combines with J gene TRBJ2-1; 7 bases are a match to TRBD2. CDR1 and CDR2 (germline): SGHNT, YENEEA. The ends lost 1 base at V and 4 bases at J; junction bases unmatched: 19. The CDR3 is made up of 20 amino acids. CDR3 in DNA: TGTGCCAGCAGCTTAGGGGTGTTATCTAGCGGAGAAGAGATATACAATGAGCAGTTCTTC. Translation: CASSLGVLSSGEEIYNEQFF.

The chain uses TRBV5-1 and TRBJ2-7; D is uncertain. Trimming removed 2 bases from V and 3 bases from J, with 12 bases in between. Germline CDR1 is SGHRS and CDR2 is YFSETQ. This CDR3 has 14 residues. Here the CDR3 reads CASSFVGDGYEQYF. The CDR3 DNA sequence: TGCGCCAGCAGCTTCGTTGGAGATGGCTACGAGCAGTACTTC.

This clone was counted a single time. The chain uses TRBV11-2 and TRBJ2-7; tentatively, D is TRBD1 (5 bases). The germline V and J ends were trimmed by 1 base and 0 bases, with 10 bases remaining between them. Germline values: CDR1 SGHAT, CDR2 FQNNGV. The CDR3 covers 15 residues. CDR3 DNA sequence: TGTGCCAGCAGCTTAGGTCAGGGTTTCTCCTACGAGCAGTACTTC. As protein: CASSLGQGFSYEQYF.

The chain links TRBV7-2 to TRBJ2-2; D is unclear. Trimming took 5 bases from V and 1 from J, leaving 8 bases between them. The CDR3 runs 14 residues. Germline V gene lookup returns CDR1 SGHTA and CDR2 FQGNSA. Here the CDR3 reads CASSPDMNTGELFF. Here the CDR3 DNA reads TGTGCCAGCAGCCCTGACATGAACACCGGGGAGCTGTTTTTT. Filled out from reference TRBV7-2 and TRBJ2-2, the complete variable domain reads GAGVSQSPSNKVTEKGKDVELRCDPISGHTALYWYRQSLGQGLEFLIYFQGNSAPDKSGLPSDRFSAERTGGSVSTLTIQRTQQEDSAVYLCASSPDMNTGELFFGEGSRLTVL.

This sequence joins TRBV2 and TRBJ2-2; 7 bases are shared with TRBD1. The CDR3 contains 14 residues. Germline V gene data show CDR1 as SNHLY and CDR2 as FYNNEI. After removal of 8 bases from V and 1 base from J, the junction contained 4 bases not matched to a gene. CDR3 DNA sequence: TGTGCCAGCCGTGGGACAGAGAACACCGGGGAGCTGTTTTTT. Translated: CASRGTENTGELFF.

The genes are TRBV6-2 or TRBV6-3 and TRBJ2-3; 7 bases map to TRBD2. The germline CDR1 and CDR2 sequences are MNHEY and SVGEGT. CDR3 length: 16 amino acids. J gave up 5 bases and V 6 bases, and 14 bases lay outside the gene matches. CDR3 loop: CASSDPLREIGDTQYF. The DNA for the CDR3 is TGTGCCAGCAGCGACCCTCTGCGGGAGATTGGAGATACGCAGTATTTT.

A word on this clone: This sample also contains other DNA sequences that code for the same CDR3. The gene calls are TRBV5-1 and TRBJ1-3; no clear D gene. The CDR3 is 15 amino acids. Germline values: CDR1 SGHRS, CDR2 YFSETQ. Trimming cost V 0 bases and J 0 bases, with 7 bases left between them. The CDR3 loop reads CASSLDGSSGNTIYF. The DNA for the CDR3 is TGCGCCAGCAGCTTGGACGGGAGCTCTGGAAACACCATATATTTT.

The CDR3 nucleotides are TGTGCCAGCAGCAACTGGGGAGGACCCTACAATGAGCAGTTCTTC. It translates to CASSNWGGPYNEQFF. The chain couples TRBV6-2 or TRBV6-3 to TRBJ2-1; weak D call: TRBD2 (6 bases). Trimming took 6 bases from V and 2 from J, leaving 14 bases between them. This CDR3 spans 15 amino acids. The germline V gene encodes CDR1 MNHEY and CDR2 SVGEGT.

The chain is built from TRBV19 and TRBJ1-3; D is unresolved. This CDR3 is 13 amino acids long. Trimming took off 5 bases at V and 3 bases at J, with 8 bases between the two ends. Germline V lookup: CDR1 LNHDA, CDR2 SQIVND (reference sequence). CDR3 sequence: CASSPTVGNTIYF. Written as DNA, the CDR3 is TGTGCCAGTAGTCCGACTGTTGGAAACACCATATATTTT.

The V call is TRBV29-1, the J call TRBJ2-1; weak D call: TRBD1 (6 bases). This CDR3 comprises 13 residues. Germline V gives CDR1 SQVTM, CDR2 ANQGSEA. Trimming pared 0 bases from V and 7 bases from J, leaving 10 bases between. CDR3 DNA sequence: TGCAGCGTTGAAGAGGCGGACAGAAATGAGCAGTTCTTC. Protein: CSVEEADRNEQFF.